The 22 T cell receptor beta chains given below trace back to one sample, sequenced in a study of T-cell memory formation after mild COVID-19. TCRdb independently ran MiXCR on the 5' RACE reads; one entry per CDR3 protein. The sample lists around 440,000 distinct CDR3 sequences, around a sixth occurring once. Sequences were obtained from PBMCs or a T cell subset sorted from them (not recorded which). These receptor sequences come from an adult woman who had mild COVID-19 (a few samples of this study predate the infection). Cell type and time point are not known.

In this sample, this clonotype turned up a few times. V is TRBV10-3 and J is TRBJ2-1; D not certain. CDR3 length: 11 residues. The V gene's germline CDR1 is ENHRY and CDR2 SYGVKD. V was pared by 7 bases and J by 8 bases, with 9 bases between. The DNA for the CDR3 is TGTGCCATCATGGCCACCGATGAGCAGTTCTTC. Protein sequence: CAIMATDEQFF.

A few counts support this clonotype. The chain is built from TRBV5-1 and TRBJ2-3; 10 nucleotides match TRBD2. J lost 2 bases, V lost 2 bases, and 2 bases had no gene match. The CDR3 covers 15 residues. Germline loops: CDR1 SGHRS, CDR2 YFSETQ. CDR3 in amino acids: CASSFLAGDTDTQYF. DNA of the CDR3: TGCGCCAGCAGCTTCCTAGCGGGGGACACAGATACGCAGTATTTT.

This clonotype was counted at least ten times. The chain recombines TRBV5-6 with TRBJ2-7; 7 bases line up with TRBD2. V trimming: 0 bases; J trimming: 9 bases; junction bases outside the gene matches: 9. Germline V gene sequence: CDR1 SGHDT, CDR2 YYEEEE. There are 14 residues in the CDR3. The CDR3 nucleotides read TGTGCCAGCAGCTTGGGTGCAGTCCCTAGCGGGCAGTACTTC. Its protein is CASSLGAVPSGQYF.

CDR3: CASSLEVTYEQYF. CDR3 DNA: TGCGCCAGCAGCTTGGAAGTGACCTACGAGCAGTACTTC. The chain combines TRBV5-1 with TRBJ2-7; no definite D call. Germline V gene data show CDR1 as SGHRS and CDR2 as YFSETQ. This CDR3 contains 13 residues. V lost 0 bases to trimming and J lost 2 bases, with 6 bases between them.

The chain links TRBV7-3 to TRBJ2-7; 8 nucleotides agree with TRBD1. CDR1 and CDR2 from the germline V gene are SGHTA and FQGTGA. CDR3 length: 16 amino acids. Germline trimming cut 0 bases from V and 4 bases from J; bases unmatched to any gene: 8. The CDR3: CASSLTPGTGAYEQYF. The DNA of the CDR3 is TGTGCCAGCAGCTTAACCCCCGGGACAGGAGCTTACGAGCAGTACTTC. Using reference TRBV7-3 and TRBJ2-7 for the parts outside the CDR3, the full variable domain is GAGVSQTPSNKVTEKGKYVELRCDPISGHTALYWYRQSLGQGPEFLIYFQGTGAADDSGLPNDRFFAVRPEGSVSTLKIQRTERGDSAVYLCASSLTPGTGAYEQYFGPGTRLTVT.

V usage is TRBV5-1 and J usage is TRBJ2-3; D uncertain. The CDR3 is 12 amino acids. V was shortened by 7 bases and J by 7 bases, with 13 bases between the two germline ends. Germline loops: CDR1 SGHRS, CDR2 YFSETQ. CDR3 loop: CASAGMLNTQYF. DNA for the CDR3: TGCGCCAGCGCCGGCATGTTAAATACGCAGTATTTT.

This clonotype appeared a single time. This chain uses TRBV7-2 with TRBJ2-5; D may be TRBD1 or TRBD2 (5 bases each). Between the trimmed V and J ends, which lost 5 bases and 9 bases, there was a span of 16 bases. Germline values: CDR1 SGHTA, CDR2 FQGNSA. CDR3 length equals 13 residues. The CDR3 nucleotides read TGTGCCAGCAGCAACGCGGTCAGGGAGCCCCAGTACTTC. Translating it yields CASSNAVREPQYF.

The chain combines TRBV5-1 with TRBJ2-5, with 9 bases that match TRBD2. With 0 bases clipped from V and 2 bases from J, the junction kept 2 bases outside the gene matches. Germline-derived CDR1 and CDR2 are SGHRS and YFSETQ. This CDR3 comprises 15 residues. CDR3 region: CASSLGLAAQETQYF. CDR3 in DNA: TGCGCCAGCAGCTTGGGACTAGCGGCTCAAGAGACCCAGTACTTC. Looking up the rest from reference TRBV5-1 and TRBJ2-5 gives the full variable domain: KAGVTQTPRYLIKTRGQQVTLSCSPISGHRSVSWYQQTPGQGLQFLFEYFSETQRNKGNFPGRFSGRQFSNSRSEMNVSTLELGDSALYLCASSLGLAAQETQYFGPGTRLLVL.

The sample holds a few counts of this clonotype. This sequence joins TRBV6-6 and TRBJ1-5; TRBD1 agrees at 7 bases. V shed 7 bases and J 5 bases; nucleotides not matched to a gene: 2. Germline CDR1 is MNHNY and CDR2 is SVGAGI (reference sequence). The CDR3 covers 12 residues. CDR3 bases: TGTGCCAGCAAAGGGGGCGATCAGCCCCAGCATTTT. Its protein is CASKGGDQPQHF.

The sample holds one count of this clonotype. The V gene is TRBV4-2, the J gene TRBJ2-7, with D tentatively TRBD1 (6 bases). The CDR3 sequence is 17 residues long. V was pared by 4 bases and J by 5 bases, with 24 bases between. The V gene's germline CDR1 is LGHNA and CDR2 YNFKEQ. CDR3 bases: TGTGCCAGCAGCCCCCTGATGGGCCAGGGGAACCCAAACGAGCAGTACTTC. Amino acids: CASSPLMGQGNPNEQYF.

The chain employs TRBV12-3 or TRBV12-4 and TRBJ2-1; D call uncertain. The V end lost 3 bases, the J end lost 0 bases, and 6 bases lay between the germline ends. The CDR3 consists of 14 residues. CDR3: CASSFGSSYNEQFF. The CDR3 nucleotides read TGTGCCAGCAGTTTCGGAAGCTCCTACAATGAGCAGTTCTTC.

This clonotype has a handful of counts. This chain links TRBV30 with TRBJ2-2; possibly TRBD1 or TRBD2 for D (6 bases each). From germline, CDR1 is GTSNPN and CDR2 SVGIG (reference sequence). The V end lost 3 bases, the J end lost 7 bases, and 18 bases lay between the germline ends. The CDR3 loop spans 15 amino acids. The CDR3 region has the DNA TGTGCCTGGAGGGTTAGGGGGGCCCATAGCGGGGAGCTGTTTTTT. This encodes CAWRVRGAHSGELFF.

This clonotype was detected a few times. The rearrangement joins TRBV12-3 or TRBV12-4 to TRBJ1-2; D remains ambiguous. There are 14 residues in the CDR3. Trimming stripped 1 base from V and 3 bases from J, with 9 bases between. CDR3 DNA sequence: TGTGCCAGCAGTTTAGGCCGGCAATACTATGGCTACACCTTC. Translating it yields CASSLGRQYYGYTF.

This rearrangement joins TRBV12-2 to TRBJ2-1; TRBD1, the table's D call, lacks a check against the DNA. TRBV12-2 is listed as a pseudogene. The CDR3 runs 17 residues. The CDR3 spells CASRLWGQGPYWPEQFF. The DNA for the CDR3 is TGTGCAAGTCGCTTGTGGGGACAGGGTCCCTACTGGCCTGAGCAGTTCTTC.

This clonotype came up a few times. The chain combines TRBV6-2 or TRBV6-3 with TRBJ2-5, with 13 bases lining up with TRBD2. CDR1 is MNHEY and CDR2 is SVGEGT in the germline V gene. This CDR3 is built from 15 residues. After removal of 5 bases from V and 5 bases from J, the junction contained 5 bases not matched to a gene. CDR3 amino acids: CASSTSGGAFETQYF. The CDR3 nucleotides read TGTGCCAGCAGTACTAGCGGGGGGGCCTTTGAGACCCAGTACTTC.

This chain connects TRBV12-3 or TRBV12-4 to TRBJ1-5; D gene ambiguous. Trimming left V 4 bases short and J 0 bases short, with 13 bases between. This CDR3 is 16 amino acids long. CDR3 in DNA: TGTGCCAGCAGTTCCCGCCCCCGGCATAGCAATCAGCCCCAGCATTTT. It is translated as CASSSRPRHSNQPQHF.

This clonotype was seen more than once but under ten times. The CDR3 region is CASSFGYFQYSNQPQHF. The CDR3 DNA follows: TGTGCCAGCAGCTTCGGGTATTTTCAGTATAGCAATCAGCCCCAGCATTTT. This chain connects TRBV5-5 to TRBJ1-5; D remains unclear. The CDR3 runs to 17 residues. Trimming stripped 2 bases from V and 0 bases from J, with 15 bases between. Germline V gene sequence: CDR1 SGHKS, CDR2 YYEKEE (reference sequence).

This clonotype has more than one count but fewer than ten. The chain has TRBV18 and TRBJ1-2, with 7 bases lining up with TRBD1. Germline assignment: CDR1 KGHSH and CDR2 LQKENI. The CDR3 totals 14 residues. Trimming cost V 6 bases and J 8 bases; bases outside gene matches: 12. The CDR3 DNA reads as TGTGCCAGCTCCGAAGGGACAGTCTCTGCAGGCTACACCTTC. It translates to CASSEGTVSAGYTF.

CDR3 DNA: TGTGCCAGCACCAACTCGCGGTCTAGCACAGATACGCAGTATTTT. This codes for CASTNSRSSTDTQYF. This sequence joins TRBV28 and TRBJ2-3; D remains ambiguous. The V gene lost 7 bases and the J gene lost 0 bases, with 14 bases spanning the gap. Looked up from germline, CDR1 is MDHEN and CDR2 is SYDVKM. The length of the CDR3 is 15 residues.

This clonotype was detected only a few times. The rearrangement joins TRBV5-1 to TRBJ2-3, with D perhaps matching TRBD1 (6 bases). The germline V gene has CDR1 SGHRS and CDR2 YFSETQ. V was trimmed by 4 bases and J by 5 bases, leaving 23 bases between them. The CDR3 totals 17 residues. DNA of the CDR3: TGCGCCAGCAGCCCAATGGGGGCGGACAGTGAGGTAGATACGCAGTATTTT. Residues: CASSPMGADSEVDTQYF.

The V call is TRBV6-2 or TRBV6-3, the J call TRBJ1-2, with 8 nucleotides matching TRBD1. J lost 8 bases, V lost 5 bases, and 10 bases had no gene match. The CDR3 consists of 14 residues. Germline CDR1 reads MNHEY; CDR2 reads SVGEGT. The CDR3 region is CASSTPLTGVGYTF. CDR3 nucleotide sequence: TGTGCCAGCAGTACCCCCCTGACAGGGGTAGGCTACACCTTC.

This clonotype was observed a few times. This chain connects TRBV29-1 to TRBJ1-2; TRBD1 agrees at 8 bases. The CDR3 is 14 amino acids. In germline, CDR1 is SQVTM, CDR2 ANQGSEA. V gave up 3 bases and J gave up 6 bases; unmatched junction bases: 9. The CDR3 bases are TGCAGCGTTGAGCCGGTGGACAGGGCTCATGGCTACACCTTC. Protein sequence: CSVEPVDRAHGYTF. Using reference TRBV29-1 and TRBJ1-2 for the parts outside the CDR3, the full variable domain is SAVISQKPSRDICQRGTSLTIQCQVDSQVTMMFWYRQQPGQSLTLIATANQGSEATYESGFVIDKFPISRPNLTFSTLTVSNMSPEDSSIYLCSVEPVDRAHGYTFGSGTRLTVV.